Here is one TCR beta chain with its context. Germline CDR1 and CDR2: SGHRS and YFSETQ. CDR3 size: 15 residues. V was pared by 4 bases and J by 4 bases, with 14 bases between. As handled by the study authors: Amplification of reference gene primers provided the estimated nucleated cell counts. Profiled with immunoSEQ multiplex PCR; TCRdb holds only in-frame clones, not every one. That table is the source of V, J and clone size, and D and trimming were worked out from the DNA. The data show 90,000 to 130,000 clones, with around 90% seen just once and around 4.9% held by the top ten. The data originate from a study of blood T cell repertoires in COVID-19. Study context: The United States, Italy and Spain were the sources of the acute and convalescent COVID-19 samples. The cDNA or gDNA used as material had been derived from T cells, B-cell-depleted T cells, or PBMCs.

The receptor was isolated from a human donor in a cohort sampled during active COVID-19. This chain connects TRBV5-1 to TRBJ2-2; D perhaps matches TRBD1 (6 bases). Input material: peripheral blood. The CDR3 nucleotides are TGCGCCAGCAGCCGAGGGACACAAGTCACCGGGGAGCTGTTTTTT. Encoded protein: CASSRGTQVTGELFF.